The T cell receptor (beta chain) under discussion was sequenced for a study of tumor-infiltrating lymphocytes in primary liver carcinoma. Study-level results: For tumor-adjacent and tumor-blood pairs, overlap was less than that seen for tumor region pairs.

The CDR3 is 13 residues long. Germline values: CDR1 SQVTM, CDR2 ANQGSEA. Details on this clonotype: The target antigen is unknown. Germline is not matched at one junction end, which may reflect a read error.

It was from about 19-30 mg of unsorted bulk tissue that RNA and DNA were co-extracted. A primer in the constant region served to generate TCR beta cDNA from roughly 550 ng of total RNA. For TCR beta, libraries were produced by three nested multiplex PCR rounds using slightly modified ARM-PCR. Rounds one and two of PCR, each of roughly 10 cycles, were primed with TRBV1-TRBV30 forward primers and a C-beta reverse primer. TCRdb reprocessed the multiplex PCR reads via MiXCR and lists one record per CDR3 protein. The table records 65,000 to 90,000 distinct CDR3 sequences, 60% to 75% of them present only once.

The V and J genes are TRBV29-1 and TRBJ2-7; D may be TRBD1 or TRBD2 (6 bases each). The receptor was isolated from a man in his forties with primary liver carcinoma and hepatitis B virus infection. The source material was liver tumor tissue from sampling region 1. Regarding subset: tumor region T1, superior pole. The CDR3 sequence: CNVGGQGSHEQYF. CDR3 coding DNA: TGCAACGTTGGGGGGCAGGGTTCACACGAGCAGTATTTC.